This TCR beta chain was captured in a study of Ad26.COV2.S vaccination and SARS-CoV-2 variants. Study information: Once or twice, 56 days apart, Ad26.COV2.S was delivered intramuscularly.

As to this clone: Its antigen is unidentified. At the DNA level, this CDR3 is encoded by other sequences in the same sample as well.

Study-wide points: CD8+ and CD4+ T cells specific for spike reportedly responded with substantial breadth after vaccination. Quantification of TCR breadth and depth may have yielded underestimates of total T cell responses.

Trimming shortened V by 4 bases and J by 0 bases, and 1 base separated the two germline ends. This CDR3 has 12 amino acids. Profiled with immunoSEQ multiplex PCR; TCRdb holds only in-frame clones, not every one. In the table there are fewer than 500,000 clones, roughly nine tenths of which are singletons. Treatment given: roughly 20 received Ad26.COV2.S at low or high dose, single or two shots; 5 received placebo; per-sample allocation not given. Specimens were obtained on day 63 following the first vaccine or placebo injection. Its platform was an Ad26 vector, and its expressed antigen was Wuhan-strain SARS-CoV-2 spike.

Here the sequenced sample was peripheral blood, taken in a trial of Ad26.COV2.S vaccine versus placebo. This TCR was recovered from a person aged 18-65 years who received the Ad26.COV2.S COVID-19 vaccine or a placebo. This sequence joins TRBV12-3 or TRBV12-4 and TRBJ1-3, with D hard to call. The CDR3 DNA reads as TGTGCCAGCAGTTACTCTGGAAACACCATATATTTT. This translates into CASSYSGNTIYF.